Presented here are 32 T cell receptor beta chains from one specimen sequenced in a study of glioma-infiltrating T cells. The iRepertoire nested amplicon-rescue multiplex PCR amplified TCR alpha and beta CDR3s from RNA. TCRdb re-derived calls from the multiplex PCR reads in MiXCR, one entry per CDR3 protein. Altogether some 100,000 distinct CDR3 sequences are present, less than 30% being singletons, with the ten largest covering about 30%. Specimen: glioma tissue, nonneoplastic brain tissue, or PBMCs (not recorded which). Receptors originate from a human donor with low-grade glioma or glioblastoma, undergoing nonglioma brain surgery, or in good health (not recorded which).

In this sample, this clonotype turned up a few times. CDR3 bases: TGCAGCGTTGAGGGTCAGGCAGGTTTACATGAAAAACTGTTTTTT. This encodes CSVEGQAGLHEKLFF. The chain carries TRBV29-1 and TRBJ1-4; D remains ambiguous. Trimming took off 3 bases at V and 6 bases at J, with 17 bases between the two ends. CDR3 length: 15 amino acids. The V gene's germline CDR1 is SQVTM and CDR2 ANQGSEA.

This clonotype was detected many times. The rearrangement joins TRBV4-3 to TRBJ2-1; 10 bases fit TRBD2. The J segment lost 0 bases and the V segment lost 0 bases, leaving 11 bases of the junction unmatched. The CDR3 extends over 20 amino acids. Germline loops: CDR1 LGHNA, CDR2 YSLEER. Written as DNA, the CDR3 is TGCGCCAGCAGCCAAGATCTAGCGACTAGCGGGCAGAGCTCCTACAATGAGCAGTTCTTC. It is translated as CASSQDLATSGQSSYNEQFF.

With respect to this clonotype: This may come from a read error, since a much larger clone is one base off. V is TRBV29-1 and J is TRBJ2-2; D might be TRBD1 or TRBD2, each matching 5 bases. From germline, CDR1 is SQVTM and CDR2 ANQGSEA. The CDR3 sequence is 14 residues long. CDR3 amino acids: CSVGGRSPPGGLFF. The CDR3 nucleotides read TGCAGCGTTGGTGGGAGATCTCCCCCTGGGGGGCTGTTTTTT.

This clonotype was found many times. This chain joins TRBV2 and TRBJ1-3; possible D gene TRBD1, 5 bases. The V and J ends lost 5 bases and 0 bases respectively, with 11 bases between them. This CDR3 contains 15 residues. CDR1 SNHLY and CDR2 FYNNEI come from the germline V gene. The CDR3 coding sequence is TGTGCCAGCAGTTCACAGGCACTCTCTGGAAACACCATATATTTT. Protein product: CASSSQALSGNTIYF. The full variable domain, its missing parts supplied by reference TRBV2 and TRBJ1-3, is EPEVTQTPSHQVTQMGQEVILRCVPISNHLYFYWYRQILGQKVEFLVSFYNNEISEKSEIFDDQFSVERPDGSNFTLKIRSTKLEDSAMYFCASSSQALSGNTIYFGEGSWLTVV.

This clonotype showed up many times. This chain uses TRBV20-1 with TRBJ1-2; TRBD1 is a possible D gene (6 bases). Germline V gene sequence: CDR1 DFQATT, CDR2 SNEGSKA (reference sequence). The CDR3 totals 14 residues. V was pared by 3 bases and J by 2 bases, with 13 bases between. The CDR3 reads CSASAGAQNYGYTF. CDR3 bases: TGCAGTGCTAGTGCGGGGGCGCAGAACTATGGCTACACCTTC.

DNA for the CDR3: TGCAGCGCCCTCAGGATAGAGACCCAGTACTTC. It yields the protein CSALRIETQYF. The chain is built from TRBV29-1 and TRBJ2-5, with D uncertain. From germline, CDR1 is SQVTM and CDR2 ANQGSEA. The CDR3 is made up of 11 amino acids. V gave up 7 bases and J gave up 4 bases, with 10 bases separating them.

Many counts were recorded for this clonotype. This rearrangement joins TRBV4-3 to TRBJ2-1; 9 bases are shared with TRBD2. In germline, CDR1 is LGHNA, CDR2 YSLEER. V lost 3 bases, J lost 6 bases, and 12 bases stayed unmatched. The CDR3 loop spans 17 amino acids. CDR3 sequence (DNA): TGCGCCAGCAGCCAGATAATAGCGGGAGCGATGGTCAATGAGCAGTTCTTC. Its protein is CASSQIIAGAMVNEQFF.

This clonotype was observed many times. The CDR3, as DNA: TGTGCCAGCAGTTTTATTGGGTGGATAGGGGCTGGAAACACCATATATTTT. Protein: CASSFIGWIGAGNTIYF. This chain joins TRBV28 and TRBJ1-3; a weak D match, TRBD1 (5 bases). There are 17 residues in the CDR3. V was shortened by 3 bases and J by 2 bases, with 17 bases between the two germline ends. CDR1 MDHEN and CDR2 SYDVKM come from the germline V gene.

J is TRBJ2-7 and V is TRBV7-2, with 13 bases fitting TRBD2. CDR1 and CDR2 (germline): SGHTA, FQGNSA. V lost 1 base to trimming and J lost 2 bases; unmatched junction nucleotides: 8. CDR3 size: 18 residues. The CDR3 is CASSLVTSGGAVTYEQYF. The CDR3 nucleotides read TGTGCCAGCAGCTTAGTCACTAGCGGGGGGGCGGTTACCTACGAGCAGTACTTC. Together with reference TRBV7-2 and TRBJ2-7, the CDR3 gives the full variable domain: GAGVSQSPSNKVTEKGKDVELRCDPISGHTALYWYRQSLGQGLEFLIYFQGNSAPDKSGLPSDRFSAERTGGSVSTLTIQRTQQEDSAVYLCASSLVTSGGAVTYEQYFGPGTRLTVT.

As for this clonotype: The CDR3 does not end in the conserved phenylalanine or tryptophan, so this is likely a read error. The rearrangement uses TRBV4-2 and TRBJ2-3; 9 bases match TRBD2. There are 15 residues in the CDR3. CDR1 and CDR2 from the germline V gene are LGHNA and YNFKEQ. The CDR3, as DNA: TGTGCCAGCAGCCTACGGCGGGAGGGGACAGATACCCAGTATCTT. As protein: CASSLRREGTDTQYL.

This clonotype appeared many times. The chain uses TRBV27 and TRBJ1-2; D call uncertain. CDR1 and CDR2 (germline): MNHEY, SMNVEV (reference sequence). The CDR3 sequence is 15 residues long. V was clipped by 1 base and J by 7 bases, with 16 bases between them. The CDR3 sequence is CASSLYSGESLGYTF. In DNA, the CDR3 is TGTGCCAGCAGTTTATACTCCGGGGAGTCTCTTGGCTACACCTTC.

This clonotype has a count of ten or more. The V call is TRBV2, the J call TRBJ2-2, with D possibly TRBD1 on 5 matching bases. Trimming pared 3 bases from V and 6 bases from J, leaving 8 bases between. Germline V gives CDR1 SNHLY, CDR2 FYNNEI. The CDR3 has 13 amino acids. CDR3 sequence: CASSDRVAGELFF. As DNA, the CDR3 is TGTGCCAGCAGTGACAGGGTCGCCGGGGAGCTGTTTTTT.

This clonotype showed up many times. The chain couples TRBV5-1 to TRBJ1-3; unclear D gene. From germline, CDR1 is SGHRS and CDR2 YFSETQ. The CDR3 runs to 14 residues. V was pared by 4 bases and J by 1 base, with 9 bases between. The CDR3 DNA reads TGCGCCAGCAGCGTGGACCCTTCTGGAAACACCATATATTTT. Its protein product is CASSVDPSGNTIYF.

This clonotype has a handful of counts. The CDR3 coding sequence is TGCGCCAGCAGCCACCTGGACAGGGGGCCCTCTGGAAACACCATATATTTT. Amino acids: CASSHLDRGPSGNTIYF. V usage is TRBV4-1 and J usage is TRBJ1-3; TRBD1 aligns across 11 bases. V lost 3 bases to trimming and J lost 0 bases; unmatched junction nucleotides: 4. In germline, CDR1 is MGHRA, CDR2 YSYEKL. This CDR3 has 17 amino acids.

This clonotype was picked up one time. Germline and junction disagree at one end, which may indicate a read error. The V and J genes are TRBV29-1 and TRBJ2-3; D call uncertain. There are 11 residues in the CDR3. Germline V lookup: CDR1 SQVTM, CDR2 ANQGSEA. In nucleotides, the CDR3 is TGCAGCGTTGCGCCCACAGATAGGCAGTATTTT. Protein sequence: CSVAPTDRQYF.

This clonotype has a count of ten or more. The chain recombines TRBV19 with TRBJ2-5; 7 bases are shared with TRBD1. The CDR3 spans 18 residues. CDR1 LNHDA and CDR2 SQIVND come from the germline V gene (reference sequence). J was trimmed by 2 bases and V by 3 bases; bases with no gene match: 15. The CDR3 DNA follows: TGTGCCAGTAGTATGCCAAGGAAGGGGGCAGTAGGGCAAGAGACCCAGTACTTC. Its protein product is CASSMPRKGAVGQETQYF.

This clonotype was counted many times. The chain employs TRBV9 and TRBJ1-1; D is ambiguous. The CDR3 has 14 residues. Germline CDR1 reads SGDLS; CDR2 reads YYNGEE. V was clipped by 1 base and J by 8 bases, with 15 bases between them. The CDR3 loop is CASSVKSGRAEAFF. CDR3 sequence (DNA): TGTGCCAGCAGCGTAAAGAGCGGCCGAGCCGAAGCTTTCTTT.

This clonotype was recorded at least ten times. The chain combines TRBV27 with TRBJ1-2, with TRBD1 as a possible D gene (5 bases). This CDR3 contains 13 residues. V was trimmed by 0 bases and J by 11 bases, leaving 13 bases between them. Germline V gene sequence: CDR1 MNHEY, CDR2 SMNVEV (reference sequence). The CDR3: CASSLSPGIWYTF. For the CDR3, the DNA is TGTGCCAGCAGTTTATCCCCAGGGATATGGTACACCTTC.

Remarks on this clonotype: A junction end diverges from the germline sequence, so it may reflect a read error. The chain is built from TRBV20-1 and TRBJ1-3; weak D call: TRBD1 (5 bases). There are 13 residues in the CDR3. Per germline, CDR1 DFQATT and CDR2 SNEGSKA (reference sequence). The DNA of the CDR3 is TGCATTGCTAGGGGCGCGGCATGGAACACCATATATTTT. It encodes CIARGAAWNTIYF.

There are many counts of this clonotype. J is TRBJ2-3 and V is TRBV7-2; no definite D call. This CDR3 is built from 12 residues. V lost 6 bases and J 6 bases, leaving 10 bases between the germline ends. In germline, CDR1 is SGHTA, CDR2 FQGNSA. The chain's CDR3 is CASSPAWDTQYF. CDR3 coding DNA: TGTGCCAGCAGTCCTGCTTGGGATACGCAGTATTTT. Combining the CDR3 with reference TRBV7-2 and TRBJ2-3 gives the whole variable domain GAGVSQSPSNKVTEKGKDVELRCDPISGHTALYWYRQSLGQGLEFLIYFQGNSAPDKSGLPSDRFSAERTGGSVSTLTIQRTQQEDSAVYLCASSPAWDTQYFGPGTRLTVL.

This clonotype was counted ten times or more. The CDR3, as DNA: TGTGCCAGCTCACCCTTCTTCTCTAATGAGCAGTTCTTC. As protein: CASSPFFSNEQFF. The genes are TRBV18 and TRBJ2-1; D is unresolved. CDR3 length: 13 amino acids. Germline V CDR1 and CDR2: KGHSH, LQKENI. Trimming took 3 bases from V and 7 from J, leaving 10 bases between them.

This clonotype was seen only a few times. In DNA form, the CDR3 reads TGTGCCAGCCACACAGGGTCACCTAATGAAAAACTGTTTTTT. Translation: CASHTGSPNEKLFF. The V gene is TRBV12-3 or TRBV12-4, the J gene TRBJ1-4, with a weak D call TRBD1 (6 bases). V was trimmed by 8 bases and J by 3 bases, leaving 13 bases between them. The length of the CDR3 is 14 residues.

This clonotype was counted ten times or more. The chain's CDR3 is CSASNQRLSTDTQYF. The CDR3 DNA follows: TGCAGTGCTAGTAACCAGCGCCTTAGCACAGATACGCAGTATTTT. The rearrangement joins TRBV20-1 to TRBJ2-3; D uncertain. The CDR3 contains 15 residues. Looked up from germline, CDR1 is DFQATT and CDR2 is SNEGSKA (reference sequence). Trimming took 3 bases from V and 0 from J, leaving 13 bases between them.

This chain joins TRBV3-1 and TRBJ2-2, with TRBD1 identical over 9 bases. With V trimmed by 2 bases and J by 5 bases, 9 bases remained unmatched. Looked up from germline, CDR1 is LGHDT and CDR2 is YNNKEL (reference sequence). The CDR3 sequence is 17 residues long. CDR3 coding DNA: TGTGCCAGCAGCCAAATTCCGACAGGGGGGAGAACCGGGGAGCTGTTTTTT. It specifies CASSQIPTGGRTGELFF.

This clonotype occurred many times. The chain combines TRBV24-1 with TRBJ2-1, with TRBD2 identical over 9 bases. The CDR3 is 15 residues long. Germline CDR1 reads KGHDR; CDR2 reads SFDVKD. V lost 3 bases and J lost 4; bases outside the gene matches: 3. The CDR3 sequence: CATSDPRGGYNEQFF. DNA for the CDR3: TGTGCCACCAGTGATCCGCGGGGGGGGTACAATGAGCAGTTCTTC.

With regard to this clonotype: A much larger clone is a single base away; this may be a read error. This CDR3 fails to terminate in the conserved phenylalanine or tryptophan, so it likely reflects a read error. The J gene is TRBJ2-5, the V gene TRBV19; 9 nucleotides line up with TRBD1. This CDR3 has 16 residues. V was clipped by 4 bases and J by 6 bases; unmatched bases: 12. Germline V lookup: CDR1 LNHDA, CDR2 SQIVND (reference sequence). CDR3 loop: CASSTARTGVMKTQYL. As DNA, the CDR3 is TGTGCCAGTAGTACTGCTCGGACAGGGGTCATGAAGACCCAGTACTTG.

In the case of this clonotype: At one end, the junction sequence differs from germline, possibly due to a read error. The chain carries TRBV27 and TRBJ1-1, with unresolved D. Germline V gives CDR1 MNHEY, CDR2 SMNVEV (reference sequence). The CDR3 extends over 15 amino acids. The DNA of the CDR3 is TGCGCCAGCAGTTTATCCTCCCACGGGAACACTGAAGCTTTCTTT. This translates into CASSLSSHGNTEAFF.

In the case of this clonotype: A single base separates this from a much larger clone, so it may be a read error. The CDR3 loop is CASSPPGEYYERYF. Written as DNA, the CDR3 is TGCGCCAGCAGCCCCCCAGGAGAATACTACGAGCGGTACTTC. The V call is TRBV4-1, the J call TRBJ2-7; no reliable D call. Looked up from germline, CDR1 is MGHRA and CDR2 is YSYEKL. The CDR3 is 14 amino acids.

This clonotype has ten or more counts. This chain joins TRBV2 and TRBJ1-3, with a tentative D call TRBD1 (6 bases). The CDR3 runs to 15 residues. V was cut by 5 bases and J by 3 bases, with 14 bases left in between. In germline, CDR1 is SNHLY, CDR2 FYNNEI. The CDR3 protein is CASSTSGARGNTIYF. Here the CDR3 DNA reads TGTGCCAGCAGTACTTCAGGGGCGCGTGGAAACACCATATATTTT.

Concerning this clonotype: It may be a read error: a sequence one base away is much more abundant. This rearrangement joins TRBV11-2 to TRBJ1-1; D call uncertain. The germline gives CDR1 SGHAT, CDR2 FQNNGV. The V gene lost 8 bases and the J gene lost 9 bases, with 19 bases spanning the gap. The CDR3 is made up of 13 amino acids. CDR3 sequence: CASSWDQAFKAFF. The CDR3 region has the DNA TGTGCCAGCTCTTGGGATCAGGCTTTTAAAGCTTTCTTT. The full variable domain, its missing parts supplied by reference TRBV11-2 and TRBJ1-1, is EAGVAQSPRYKIIEKRQSVAFWCNPISGHATLYWYQQILGQGPKLLIQFQNNGVVDDSQLPKDRFSAERLKGVDSTLKIQPAKLEDSAVYLCASSWDQAFKAFFGQGTRLTVV.

This clonotype was picked up a small number of times. The V call is TRBV9, the J call TRBJ2-1; D not certain. This CDR3 has 16 amino acids. Germline CDR1 is SGDLS and CDR2 is YYNGEE. The germline V and J ends were trimmed by 0 bases and 0 bases, with 10 bases remaining between them. The CDR3 sequence is CASSVAGESSYNEQFF. The CDR3 coding sequence is TGTGCCAGCAGCGTAGCTGGGGAAAGCTCCTACAATGAGCAGTTCTTC.

To note about this clonotype: One end of the junction does not line up with germline, which may come from a read error. CDR3 sequence reads: CASSLDRTFIDTQYF. CDR3 bases: TGTGCCAGCAGTCTGGACAGGACATTCATAGATACGCAGTATTTC. This chain connects TRBV6-6 to TRBJ2-3; TRBD1 agrees at 7 bases. Looked up from germline, CDR1 is MNHNY and CDR2 is SVGAGI (reference sequence). This CDR3 spans 15 amino acids.